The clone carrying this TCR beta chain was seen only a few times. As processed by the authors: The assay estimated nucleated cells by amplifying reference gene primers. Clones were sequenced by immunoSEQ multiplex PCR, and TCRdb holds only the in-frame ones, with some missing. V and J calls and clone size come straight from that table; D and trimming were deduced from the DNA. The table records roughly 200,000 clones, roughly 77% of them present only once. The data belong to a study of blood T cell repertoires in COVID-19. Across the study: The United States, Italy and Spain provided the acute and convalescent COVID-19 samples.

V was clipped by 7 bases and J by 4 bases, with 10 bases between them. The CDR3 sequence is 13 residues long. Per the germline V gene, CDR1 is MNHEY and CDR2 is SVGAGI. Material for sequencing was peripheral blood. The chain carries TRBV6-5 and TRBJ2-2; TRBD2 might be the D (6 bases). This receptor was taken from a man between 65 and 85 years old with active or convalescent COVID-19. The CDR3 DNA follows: TGTGCCAGCACCAGGACTACCACCGGGGAGCTGTTTTTT. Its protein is CASTRTTTGELFF.